Listed below are T cell receptor beta chains from one sample, sequenced in a study of identifying expanded T cells in peripheral blood. Data came from immunoSEQ multiplex PCR; TCRdb stores just in-frame clones and leaves some out. The sample carries some 96,000 clones, approximately 88% recorded once. Input material: blood. The source of these receptors is a person between 18 and 75 years old in good health. Both conserved end residues are part of each CDR3. The D gene is left open where the match is weak. Clone size is given for some rows only: seen once, a few or many times, or a class if the clone is expanded.

TRBJ1-2,.,.,TRBV6-6,CASSPQGLTGGYTF,TGTGCCAGCAGCCCTCAGGGGTTGACTGGTGGCTACACCTTC
TRBJ1-4,TRBD1,.,TRBV5-1,CASSVTGGSTNEKLFF,TGCGCCAGCAGCGTCACAGGGGGCTCGACTAATGAAAAACTGTTTTTT
TRBJ1-4,.,few,TRBV30,CAWSGAAEETNEKLFF,TGTGCCTGGAGTGGGGCCGCCGAGGAAACTAATGAAAAACTGTTTTTT
TRBJ2-5,.,.,TRBV5-1,CASSPGQETQYF,TGCGCCAGCAGCCCGGGGCAAGAGACCCAGTACTTC
TRBJ2-5,.,.,TRBV25-1,CASSESGVGGIQETQYF,TGTGCCAGCAGTGAATCTGGGGTGGGGGGCATCCAAGAGACCCAGTACTTC
TRBJ1-1,.,few,TRBV28,CASTLLRTAEAFF,TGTGCCAGCACCTTACTACGGACGGCTGAAGCTTTCTTT
TRBJ1-1,TRBD1,.,TRBV27,CASSLSTGGMNTEAFF,TGTGCCAGCAGTTTATCGACAGGGGGGATGAACACTGAAGCTTTCTTT
TRBJ2-1,.,.,TRBV9,CASSHLDSSYNEQFF,TGTGCCAGCAGCCACCTGGACAGCTCCTACAATGAGCAGTTCTTC
TRBJ1-2,.,.,TRBV5-1,CASSLGQGMDGYTF,TGCGCCAGCAGCTTGGGGCAGGGGATGGATGGCTACACCTTC
TRBJ2-7,TRBD1,.,TRBV6-5,CASSPTGDGYEQYF,TGTGCCAGCAGTCCGACAGGGGATGGCTACGAGCAGTACTTC
TRBJ1-3,TRBD1,.,TRBV6-6,CASSYGTGEGNTIYF,TGTGCCAGCAGTTACGGGACAGGGGAAGGAAACACCATATATTTT
TRBJ1-2,.,few,TRBV2,CASSEQGGGYTF,TGTGCCAGCAGTGAACAGGGCGGTGGCTACACCTTC
TRBJ2-2,TRBD2,.,TRBV11-3,CASSLIAGDSGELFF,TGTGCCAGCAGCTTAATAGCGGGAGATTCCGGGGAGCTGTTTTTT
TRBJ2-2,.,.,TRBV5-4,CASSLEGTGELFF,TGTGCCAGCAGCTTGGAAGGGACCGGGGAGCTGTTTTTT
TRBJ1-1,.,.,TRBV27,CASSFGQKSSEAFF,TGTGCCAGCAGTTTTGGACAGAAGAGTAGTGAAGCTTTCTTT
TRBJ2-3,.,once,TRBV6-1,CASSRQAQLTDTQYF,TGTGCCAGCAGTAGACAGGCCCAGCTCACAGATACGCAGTATTTT
TRBJ1-5,TRBD1,.,TRBV4-2,CASSQDLWTGHYSNQPQHF,TGTGCCAGCAGCCAAGATTTATGGACAGGACATTATAGCAATCAGCCCCAGCATTTT
TRBJ1-1,TRBD1,once,TRBV2,CASSDVRGMDTEAFF,TGTGCCAGCAGTGACGTCAGGGGGATGGACACTGAAGCTTTCTTT
TRBJ1-1,.,.,TRBV18,CASSSANLPLWAFF,TGTGCCAGCTCGAGCGCCAACCTCCCCCTGTGGGCTTTCTTT
TRBJ1-1,.,.,TRBV6-5,CASSEGRMNTEAFF,TGTGCCAGCAGTGAGGGACGGATGAACACTGAAGCTTTCTTT
TRBJ1-5,TRBD1,once,TRBV7-6,CASSFGGGQPQHF,TGTGCCAGCAGCTTCGGAGGGGGCCAGCCCCAGCATTTT
TRBJ1-3,TRBD1,.,TRBV28,CASSTRDRRSGNTIYF,TGTGCCAGCAGTACCCGGGACAGGCGCTCTGGAAACACCATATATTTT
TRBJ2-1,.,.,TRBV2,CASRNGWQGGYNEQFF,TGTGCCAGCAGGAATGGTTGGCAGGGTGGGTACAATGAGCAGTTCTTC
TRBJ2-1,.,.,TRBV4-1,CASSHTGYNEQFF,TGCGCCAGCAGCCACACAGGTTACAATGAGCAGTTCTTC
TRBJ2-7,.,.,TRBV30,CAWDRNYEQYF,TGTGCCTGGGACAGAAATTACGAGCAGTACTTC
TRBJ2-7,.,few,TRBV27,CASSFSDSSYEQYF,TGTGCCAGCAGTTTCTCTGACAGTTCCTACGAGCAGTACTTC
TRBJ1-6,.,.,TRBV2,CASSRVLYDSPLHF,TGTGCCAGCAGTAGAGTGCTTTATGATTCACCCCTCCACTTT
TRBJ1-2,.,few,TRBV6-1,CASSDRRRGANYGYTF,TGTGCCAGCAGTGACAGGCGGAGGGGAGCTAACTATGGCTACACCTTC
TRBJ2-7,TRBD2,.,TRBV4-2,CASSQGGLAGVGEQYF,TGTGCCAGCAGCCAAGGGGGACTAGCGGGAGTCGGTGAGCAGTACTTC
TRBJ1-2,.,.,TRBV19,CASSISGRQVSGYTF,TGTGCCAGTAGTATATCTGGTAGGCAGGTGTCGGGCTACACCTTC
TRBJ1-2,.,.,TRBV19,CASSTPYGYTF,TGTGCCAGTAGTACTCCCTATGGCTACACCTTC
TRBJ2-3,TRBD1,.,TRBV4-2,CASSRKDREADTQYF,TGTGCCAGCAGCCGGAAGGACAGGGAAGCAGATACGCAGTATTTT
TRBJ2-4,.,.,TRBV4-1,CASSHPLGGLAKNIQYF,TGCGCCAGCAGCCACCCCCTGGGGGGCCTGGCCAAAAACATTCAGTACTTC
TRBJ1-2,.,.,TRBV5-6,CASSPGGGKVYGYTF,TGTGCCAGCAGCCCCGGGGGGGGGAAAGTCTATGGCTACACCTTC
TRBJ1-1,TRBD1,.,TRBV29-1,CSDRGQGLGEAFF,TGCAGCGACCGTGGACAGGGTTTGGGTGAAGCTTTCTTT
TRBJ1-1,.,once,TRBV12-5,CASGLTKPNTEAFF,TGTGCTAGTGGTTTGACAAAACCGAACACTGAAGCTTTCTTT
TRBJ1-3,.,.,TRBV18,CASSPLSSGNTIYF,TGTGCCAGCTCACCACTGAGCTCTGGAAACACCATATATTTT
TRBJ1-4,.,.,TRBV5-3,CARSLGRVNEKLFF,TGTGCCAGAAGCTTGGGAAGGGTAAATGAAAAACTGTTTTTT
TRBJ1-3,.,.,TRBV20-1,CSARDGNTIYF,TGCAGTGCTAGAGATGGAAACACCATATATTTT
TRBJ2-3,TRBD2,.,TRBV11-3,CASSRRAGGTDTQYF,TGTGCCAGCAGCCGACGAGCGGGGGGCACAGATACGCAGTATTTT
TRBJ1-2,.,.,TRBV7-2,CASSRYVLGYGYTF,TGTGCCAGCAGCCGTTATGTATTGGGCTATGGCTACACCTTC
TRBJ1-6,TRBD1,.,TRBV11-2,CASSAYPGTGGGYNSPLHF,TGTGCCAGCAGCGCTTATCCCGGGACAGGGGGTGGGTATAATTCACCCCTCCACTTT
TRBJ1-2,TRBD1,.,TRBV6-5,CASSYSPTGSNYGYTF,TGTGCCAGCAGTTACTCTCCGACAGGGTCTAACTATGGCTACACCTTC
TRBJ2-7,TRBD2,once,TRBV6-1,CASSVSGGRDEQYF,TGTGCCAGCAGTGTTTCGGGGGGGAGGGACGAGCAGTACTTC
TRBJ1-5,.,.,TRBV7-2,CASGRELPYQPQHF,TGTGCCAGCGGCCGGGAGTTACCATATCAGCCCCAGCATTTT
TRBJ2-3,.,.,TRBV6-5,CASSYVGVGDTQYF,TGTGCCAGCAGTTATGTGGGGGTCGGCGATACGCAGTATTTT
TRBJ1-2,TRBD1,.,TRBV7-8,CASSLGGQNTYGYTF,TGTGCCAGCAGCTTAGGGGGACAGAATACCTATGGCTACACCTTC
TRBJ2-3,TRBD2,.,TRBV6-4,CASSLRGATDTQYF,TGTGCCAGCTCTTTGCGGGGGGCCACAGATACGCAGTATTTT
TRBJ1-1,.,.,TRBV30,CAWSRDWNTEAFF,TGTGCCTGGAGCCGAGACTGGAACACTGAAGCTTTCTTT
TRBJ1-1,.,.,TRBV11-3,CASSLDPPMNTEAFF,TGTGCCAGCAGCTTAGATCCTCCCATGAACACTGAAGCTTTCTTT
TRBJ2-7,.,.,TRBV11-3,CASSLVPSYEQYF,TGTGCCAGCAGCTTAGTTCCGTCCTACGAGCAGTACTTC
TRBJ2-3,.,.,TRBV18,CASSPPRDLGADTQYF,TGTGCCAGCTCACCACCGCGGGACCTGGGCGCAGATACGCAGTATTTT
TRBJ2-1,TRBD1,.,TRBV19,CASSIGTGPRGNEQFF,TGTGCCAGTAGTATTGGGACAGGCCCTCGGGGCAATGAGCAGTTCTTC